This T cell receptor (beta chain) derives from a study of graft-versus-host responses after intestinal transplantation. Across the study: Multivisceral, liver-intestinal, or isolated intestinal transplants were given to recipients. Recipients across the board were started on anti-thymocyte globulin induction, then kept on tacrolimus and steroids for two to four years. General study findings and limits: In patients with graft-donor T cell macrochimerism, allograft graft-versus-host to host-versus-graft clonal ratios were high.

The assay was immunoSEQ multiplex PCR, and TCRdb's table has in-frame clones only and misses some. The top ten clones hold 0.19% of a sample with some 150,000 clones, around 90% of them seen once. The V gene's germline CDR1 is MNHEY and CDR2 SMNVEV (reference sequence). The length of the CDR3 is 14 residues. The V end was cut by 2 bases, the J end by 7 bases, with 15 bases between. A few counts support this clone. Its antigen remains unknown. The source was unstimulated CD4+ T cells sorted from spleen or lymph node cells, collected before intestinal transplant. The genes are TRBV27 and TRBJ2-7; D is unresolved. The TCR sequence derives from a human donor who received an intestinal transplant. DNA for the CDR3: TGTGCCAGCAGTTTAGCCAGCCCACCGCAGGAGCAGTACTTC. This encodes CASSLASPPQEQYF.